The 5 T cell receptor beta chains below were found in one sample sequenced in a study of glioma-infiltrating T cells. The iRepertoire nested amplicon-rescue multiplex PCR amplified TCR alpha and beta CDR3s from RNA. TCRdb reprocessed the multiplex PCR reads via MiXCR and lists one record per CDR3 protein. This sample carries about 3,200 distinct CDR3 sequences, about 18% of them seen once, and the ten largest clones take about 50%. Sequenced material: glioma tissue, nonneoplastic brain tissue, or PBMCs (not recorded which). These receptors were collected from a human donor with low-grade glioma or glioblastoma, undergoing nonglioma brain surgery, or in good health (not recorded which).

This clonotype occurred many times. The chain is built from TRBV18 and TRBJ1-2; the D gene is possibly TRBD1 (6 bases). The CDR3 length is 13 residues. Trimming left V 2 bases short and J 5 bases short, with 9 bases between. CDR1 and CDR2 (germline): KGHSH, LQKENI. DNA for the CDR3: TGTGCCAGCTCACCAGGGGGCAGTTATGGCTACACCTTC. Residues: CASSPGGSYGYTF.

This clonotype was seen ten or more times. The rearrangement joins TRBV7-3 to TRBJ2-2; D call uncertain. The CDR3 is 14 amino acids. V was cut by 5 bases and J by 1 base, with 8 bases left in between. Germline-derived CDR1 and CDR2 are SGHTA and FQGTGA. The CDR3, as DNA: TGTGCCAGCAGCCCTCGACAGAACACCGGGGAGCTGTTTTTT. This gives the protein CASSPRQNTGELFF.

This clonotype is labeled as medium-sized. CDR3 in amino acids: CASSMGTGVPNEQFF. As DNA, the CDR3 is TGTGCCAGTAGTATGGGGACTGGAGTACCCAATGAGCAGTTCTTC. This sequence joins TRBV19 and TRBJ2-1, with TRBD2 as a possible D gene (6 bases). The CDR3 is made up of 15 amino acids. In germline, CDR1 is LNHDA, CDR2 SQIVND (reference sequence). The V and J ends lost 3 bases and 6 bases respectively, with 15 bases between them.

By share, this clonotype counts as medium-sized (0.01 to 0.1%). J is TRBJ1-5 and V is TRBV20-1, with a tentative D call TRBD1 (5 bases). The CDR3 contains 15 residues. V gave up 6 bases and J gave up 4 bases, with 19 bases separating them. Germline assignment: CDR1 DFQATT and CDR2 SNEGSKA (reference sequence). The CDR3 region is CSANPIPGGNQPQHF. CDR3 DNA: TGCAGTGCGAATCCCATACCGGGGGGGAATCAGCCCCAGCATTTT.

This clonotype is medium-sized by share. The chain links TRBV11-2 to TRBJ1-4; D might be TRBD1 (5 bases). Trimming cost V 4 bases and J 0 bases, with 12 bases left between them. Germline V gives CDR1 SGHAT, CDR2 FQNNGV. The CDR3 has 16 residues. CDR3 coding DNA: TGTGCCAGCAGCTCCGGGGGATTTGCAACTAATGAAAAACTGTTTTTT. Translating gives CASSSGGFATNEKLFF. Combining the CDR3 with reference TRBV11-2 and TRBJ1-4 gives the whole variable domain EAGVAQSPRYKIIEKRQSVAFWCNPISGHATLYWYQQILGQGPKLLIQFQNNGVVDDSQLPKDRFSAERLKGVDSTLKIQPAKLEDSAVYLCASSSGGFATNEKLFFGSGTQLSVL.